This TCR beta chain was sequenced for a study of blood T cell repertoires in COVID-19. Study as a whole: There were acute and convalescent COVID-19 samples, and they came from the United States, Italy and Spain. T cells, B-cell-depleted T cells, or PBMCs provided the cDNA or gDNA that served as material.

Germline CDR1 and CDR2: MNHEY and SMNVEV (reference sequence). Trimming left V 5 bases short and J 0 bases short, with 17 bases between. This CDR3 spans 17 amino acids. Authors' processing steps: Amplifying reference gene primers gave estimates of nucleated cell counts. Libraries were prepared by immunoSEQ multiplex PCR; TCRdb keeps only in-frame clonotypes and omits some of them. The DNA was the basis for D and trimming; V, J and clone size are from that table. The sample yields tens of thousands of clones, 92% seen once. The chain uses TRBV27 and TRBJ2-1, with a weak D call TRBD1 (5 bases). This clonotype was sampled from a man aged 50-60 years with active COVID-19. Sequencing used peripheral blood. The CDR3 here is CASSPLGAALSYNEQFF. CDR3 bases: TGTGCCAGCAGTCCCCTTGGGGCGGCCCTCTCCTACAATGAGCAGTTCTTC.